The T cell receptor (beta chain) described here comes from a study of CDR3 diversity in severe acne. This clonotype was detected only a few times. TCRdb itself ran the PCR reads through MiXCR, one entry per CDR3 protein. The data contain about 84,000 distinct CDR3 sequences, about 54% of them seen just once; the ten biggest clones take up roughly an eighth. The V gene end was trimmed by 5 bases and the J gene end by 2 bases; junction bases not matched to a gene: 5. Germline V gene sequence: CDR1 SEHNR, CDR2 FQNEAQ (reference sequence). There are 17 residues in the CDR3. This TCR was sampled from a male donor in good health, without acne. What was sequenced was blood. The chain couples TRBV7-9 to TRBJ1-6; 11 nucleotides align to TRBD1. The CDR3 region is CASSRGTGGPYNSPLHF. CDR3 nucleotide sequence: TGTGCCAGCAGCCGCGGGACAGGGGGTCCCTATAATTCACCCCTCCACTTT.